Below, 30 T cell receptor beta chains from the same sample are listed, as sequenced in a study of identical twins. In TCRdb, the 5' RACE reads were re-called with MiXCR into one record per CDR3 protein. The data show a few hundred thousand distinct CDR3 sequences, with more than 20% seen just once and roughly 2.8% held by the top ten. These data are also associated with another study on T cells expressing NK-cell markers.

The sequencing input was CD4+ T cells sorted from blood. Receptors originate from a woman in her late teens or twenties in good health.

This sequence joins TRBV12-3 or TRBV12-4 and TRBJ2-1; D remains ambiguous. Trimming removed 10 bases at V and 0 bases at J, with 19 bases between. This CDR3 region has 16 residues. For the CDR3, the DNA is TGTGCCACCCCCCACGGGCCCTTGAGCTCCTACAATGAGCAGTTCTTC. It specifies CATPHGPLSSYNEQFF.

The table lists this clonotype with a few counts. This chain connects TRBV7-2 to TRBJ2-7; 8 bases fit TRBD2. The CDR3 extends over 15 amino acids. Trimming took 1 base from V and 5 from J; bases not matched to a gene: 7. Germline V lookup: CDR1 SGHTA, CDR2 FQGNSA. Here the CDR3 DNA reads TGTGCCAGCAGCTTAGAAGCGGGAGCGTTTAACGAGCAGTACTTC. Translating it yields CASSLEAGAFNEQYF.

This clonotype occurred many times. The genes are TRBV12-3 or TRBV12-4 and TRBJ1-1; D is undetermined. The CDR3 extends over 14 amino acids. Trimming removed 1 base from V and 0 bases from J, with 6 bases in between. The CDR3 loop is CASSLEDLNTEAFF. For the CDR3, the DNA is TGTGCCAGCAGTTTAGAGGATCTGAACACTGAAGCTTTCTTT.

The rearrangement uses TRBV5-1 and TRBJ1-2; 7 bases match TRBD1. Germline assignment: CDR1 SGHRS and CDR2 YFSETQ. V was pared by 1 base and J by 2 bases, with 8 bases of the junction left unmatched. This CDR3 contains 16 residues. The chain's CDR3 is CASSLLEGAANYGYTF. CDR3 in DNA: TGCGCCAGCAGCTTGCTAGAGGGGGCGGCGAACTATGGCTACACCTTC.

The table lists this clonotype with a few counts. In nucleotides, the CDR3 is TGTGCCAGCAGCGTAGGACAGAATAATTCACCCCTCCACTTT. This sequence encodes CASSVGQNNSPLHF. The genes are TRBV9 and TRBJ1-6; perhaps TRBD1 as D (5 bases). V lost 0 bases and J 5 bases, leaving 6 bases between the germline ends. This CDR3 spans 14 amino acids. Per germline, CDR1 SGDLS and CDR2 YYNGEE.

This clonotype was seen more than once but under ten times. This chain links TRBV18 with TRBJ1-1, with D perhaps TRBD1 (5 bases). The V end lost 6 bases, the J end lost 4 bases, and 15 bases lay between the germline ends. The germline V gene has CDR1 KGHSH and CDR2 LQKENI. The CDR3 loop spans 14 amino acids. CDR3 in DNA: TGTGCCAGCTCTAATTCTCGGGGGGGCACTGAAGCTTTCTTT. Residues: CASSNSRGGTEAFF.

The chain employs TRBV20-1 and TRBJ2-1, with D perhaps TRBD2 (6 bases). The CDR3 consists of 17 residues. Germline values: CDR1 DFQATT, CDR2 SNEGSKA (reference sequence). Trimming stripped 2 bases from V and 0 bases from J, with 17 bases between. The CDR3 protein is CSARIYKAGSSYNEQFF. In DNA form, the CDR3 reads TGCAGTGCTAGAATATACAAGGCGGGGAGCTCCTACAATGAGCAGTTCTTC.

This clonotype was detected a few times. The chain is built from TRBV10-2 and TRBJ2-3; the D is unclear. Germline loops: CDR1 WSHSY, CDR2 SAAADI. The ends were cut back, 3 bases at V and 0 bases at J, with 7 bases in the middle. The CDR3 is made up of 14 amino acids. The CDR3 sequence is CASSDTSSTDTQYF. Here the CDR3 DNA reads TGCGCCAGCAGTGACACTTCTAGCACAGATACGCAGTATTTT.

This clonotype came up once. V usage is TRBV20-1 and J usage is TRBJ2-1; 9 bases align to TRBD1. V lost 0 bases, J lost 4 bases, and 7 bases stayed unmatched. There are 16 residues in the CDR3. Germline CDR1 and CDR2: DFQATT and SNEGSKA (reference sequence). The CDR3 nucleotides read TGCAGTGCTAGAGATCAGGTGACAGGGGGTTACAATGAGCAGTTCTTC. Protein sequence: CSARDQVTGGYNEQFF.

V usage is TRBV20-1 and J usage is TRBJ2-5; D might be TRBD2 (5 bases). Deletions cut 5 bases from V and 3 bases from J, with 13 bases between. The CDR3 runs 13 residues. In germline, CDR1 is DFQATT, CDR2 SNEGSKA (reference sequence). CDR3 amino acids: CSAQRILKETQYF. DNA for the CDR3: TGCAGTGCTCAGCGGATACTCAAAGAGACCCAGTACTTC.

The J gene is TRBJ2-7, the V gene TRBV11-3; TRBD2 might be the D (6 bases). V lost 5 bases and J 3 bases, leaving 14 bases between the germline ends. CDR1 is SGHNT, CDR2 YENEEA, per germline. The CDR3 is made up of 14 amino acids. The CDR3 DNA sequence: TGTGCCAGCAGCAGAGGCGGGGTTGACTACGAGCAGTACTTC. Translated, it gives CASSRGGVDYEQYF.

V is TRBV3-1 and J is TRBJ2-7, with 10 bases that match TRBD1. V dropped 3 bases and J dropped 2; count of bases not matched to a gene: 7. The germline CDR1 and CDR2 sequences are LGHDT and YNNKEL (reference sequence). The length of the CDR3 is 16 residues. CDR3 nucleotides: TGTGCCAGCAGCCACCGGGACAGGGGATACCCCTACGAGCAGTACTTC. It specifies CASSHRDRGYPYEQYF.

This clonotype was detected a few times. The chain combines TRBV20-1 with TRBJ1-1; no clear D. The V and J ends lost 5 bases and 5 bases respectively, with 15 bases between them. CDR3 length: 13 residues. Germline CDR1 DFQATT, CDR2 SNEGSKA (reference sequence). Written as DNA, the CDR3 is TGCAGTGCTTTATGGGGTCTCGGGACTGAAGCTTTCTTT. It is translated as CSALWGLGTEAFF.

The chain carries TRBV6-2 or TRBV6-3 and TRBJ1-1; TRBD1 might be the D (5 bases). Looked up from germline, CDR1 is MNHEY and CDR2 is SVGEGT. V was clipped by 6 bases and J by 3 bases, with 11 bases between them. This CDR3 spans 13 amino acids. The CDR3 DNA sequence: TGTGCCAGCAGCACTAGGGGTTACACTGAAGCTTTCTTT. This codes for CASSTRGYTEAFF.

The sample holds a few counts of this clonotype. The V gene is TRBV7-2, the J gene TRBJ2-7; a possible D gene is TRBD1 (5 bases). This CDR3 has 15 residues. CDR1 is SGHTA, CDR2 FQGNSA, per germline. V lost 5 bases to trimming and J lost 0 bases, with 14 bases between them. The CDR3 DNA reads TGTGCCAGCAGCCACACAATTGACAGCTCCTACGAGCAGTACTTC. As protein: CASSHTIDSSYEQYF.

V and J are TRBV7-8 and TRBJ1-6; 8 bases agree with TRBD1. CDR1 is SGHVS, CDR2 FQNEAQ, per germline. Trimming took 5 bases from V and 6 from J; bases not matched to a gene: 6. The length of the CDR3 is 15 residues. The CDR3 bases are TGTGCCAGCAGCCAAGGACAGGGCGCTAATTCACCCCTCCACTTT. This gives the protein CASSQGQGANSPLHF. The full variable domain, rest sourced from reference TRBV7-8 and TRBJ1-6, is GAGVSQSPRYKVAKRGQDVALRCDPISGHVSLFWYQQALGQGPEFLTYFQNEAQLDKSGLPSDRFFAERPEGSVSTLKIQRTQQEDSAVYLCASSQGQGANSPLHFGNGTRLTVT.

This clonotype has more than one count but fewer than ten. The chain carries TRBV20-1 and TRBJ2-7; TRBD2 aligns across 10 bases. The CDR3 runs to 16 residues. After removal of 2 bases from V and 5 bases from J, the junction contained 12 bases not matched to a gene. The germline V gene encodes CDR1 DFQATT and CDR2 SNEGSKA (reference sequence). This CDR3 reads CSARPVSGRFYNEQYF. CDR3 nucleotides: TGCAGTGCTAGACCCGTTAGCGGGAGGTTTTACAACGAGCAGTACTTC.

The table lists this clonotype with a few counts. The rearrangement joins TRBV5-1 to TRBJ2-1, with TRBD1 matching 7 bases. Germline assignment: CDR1 SGHRS and CDR2 YFSETQ. Germline trimming cut 1 base from V and 4 bases from J; bases unmatched to any gene: 5. The CDR3 is made up of 15 amino acids. The DNA of the CDR3 is TGCGCCAGCAGCTTGCCGACAGGGTCTTACAATGAGCAGTTCTTC. Translation gives CASSLPTGSYNEQFF.

J is TRBJ1-1 and V is TRBV12-3 or TRBV12-4, with 8 bases aligning to TRBD1. V shed 5 bases and J 12 bases; nucleotides not matched to a gene: 14. This CDR3 has 14 residues. The CDR3 protein is CASSPTTGAPGSFF. CDR3 nucleotides: TGTGCCAGCAGTCCTACGACAGGGGCGCCGGGGTCTTTCTTT.

This chain joins TRBV5-1 and TRBJ2-3; the match to TRBD2 covers 8 bases. The germline V gene has CDR1 SGHRS and CDR2 YFSETQ. V trimming: 6 bases; J trimming: 2 bases; junction bases outside the gene matches: 14. This CDR3 has 17 amino acids. The CDR3 is CASNYGGSGGFTDTQYF. The CDR3 region has the DNA TGCGCCAGCAATTACGGCGGGAGCGGGGGATTCACAGATACGCAGTATTTT.

The V call is TRBV20-1, the J call TRBJ1-2, with D hard to call. Germline V gene data show CDR1 as DFQATT and CDR2 as SNEGSKA (reference sequence). CDR3 length equals 10 residues. The V end was cut by 5 bases, the J end by 8 bases, with 9 bases between. The CDR3, as DNA: TGCAGTGCTCCTTATCAGGGCTACACCTTC. Its translation: CSAPYQGYTF.

This clonotype was detected once. The J gene is TRBJ2-7, the V gene TRBV20-1; 9 bases agree with TRBD2. CDR3 length: 14 residues. Germline assignment: CDR1 DFQATT and CDR2 SNEGSKA (reference sequence). With V trimmed by 5 bases and J by 7 bases, 12 bases remained unmatched. The CDR3 DNA reads as TGCAGTGCTTCCTTAGCGGGGGCGAATGGGGAGCAGTACTTC. It translates to CSASLAGANGEQYF.

There are a few counts of this clonotype. The chain employs TRBV10-3 and TRBJ2-1; 13 bases align to TRBD2. The germline V gene encodes CDR1 ENHRY and CDR2 SYGVKD. The CDR3 runs to 18 residues. V was clipped by 4 bases and J by 1 base; unmatched bases: 7. The CDR3 here is CAISAALLAGGSYNEQFF. CDR3 DNA: TGTGCCATCAGTGCCGCCCTACTAGCGGGAGGGTCCTACAATGAGCAGTTCTTC.

The chain is built from TRBV6-1 and TRBJ2-3; 10 bases agree with TRBD2. V trimming: 7 bases; J trimming: 0 bases; junction bases outside the gene matches: 4. Germline V gene data show CDR1 as MNHNS and CDR2 as SASEGT. The CDR3 runs 15 residues. CDR3 sequence (DNA): TGTGCCAGCACCCTGGGACTAGCGAGCACAGATACGCAGTATTTT. The encoded protein is CASTLGLASTDTQYF.

This sequence joins TRBV6-1 and TRBJ2-2; D is perhaps TRBD2 (5 bases). Germline CDR1 reads MNHNS; CDR2 reads SASEGT. The CDR3 totals 15 residues. Trimming pared 5 bases from V and 0 bases from J, leaving 10 bases between. The CDR3: CASSRDGTNTGELFF. The CDR3 DNA is TGTGCCAGCAGTCGTGACGGGACGAACACCGGGGAGCTGTTTTTT.

The rearrangement uses TRBV5-1 and TRBJ2-3, with D tentatively TRBD2 (5 bases). The germline V gene has CDR1 SGHRS and CDR2 YFSETQ. The CDR3 sequence is 15 residues long. The germline V and J ends were trimmed by 0 bases and 4 bases, with 12 bases remaining between them. In DNA form, the CDR3 reads TGCGCCAGCAGCTTGGCACTCCTAGCCTCAGATACGCAGTATTTT. Amino acid sequence: CASSLALLASDTQYF.

The chain joins TRBV20-1 to TRBJ2-7, with D perhaps matching TRBD2 (6 bases). The CDR3 covers 11 residues. V lost 4 bases and J 6 bases, leaving 10 bases between the germline ends. Germline loops: CDR1 DFQATT, CDR2 SNEGSKA (reference sequence). CDR3 amino acids: CSAKAAGEQYF. CDR3 sequence (DNA): TGCAGTGCTAAGGCAGCGGGCGAGCAGTACTTC.

The gene calls are TRBV12-3 or TRBV12-4 and TRBJ2-2, with D uncertain. V gave up 5 bases and J gave up 5 bases, with 24 bases separating them. This CDR3 spans 18 amino acids. The CDR3 region has the DNA TGTGCCAGCAGTCTCGGACCGGTGTCTCCTCTGGGAACCGGGGAGCTGTTTTTT. As protein: CASSLGPVSPLGTGELFF.

This clonotype was counted many times. The chain carries TRBV20-1 and TRBJ2-7, with D maybe TRBD1 (7 bases). Looked up from germline, CDR1 is DFQATT and CDR2 is SNEGSKA (reference sequence). This CDR3 region has 12 residues. V lost 3 bases and J 5 bases, leaving 11 bases between the germline ends. Here the CDR3 DNA reads TGCAGTGCTAGCAGGGGGGCGGACGAGCAGTACTTC. This gives the protein CSASRGADEQYF.

The J gene is TRBJ1-5, the V gene TRBV6-5; a possible D gene is TRBD1 (5 bases). Trimming removed 6 bases from V and 4 bases from J, with 10 bases in between. The CDR3 has 13 residues. The germline gives CDR1 MNHEY, CDR2 SVGAGI. CDR3 loop: CASRSQANQPQHF. CDR3 DNA sequence: TGTGCCAGCAGGTCACAGGCAAATCAGCCCCAGCATTTT.